This T cell receptor (beta chain) was identified during a study of T cells after yellow fever vaccination. Study background: In the case of low-cell-number fractions, SMART-Seq v4 Ultra Low Input was used for preparation. Notes on the study in general: Contaminating bulk clonotypes could be abundant in FACS-sorted repertoires.

Each CDR3 protein gets one entry after TCRdb re-called the 5' RACE reads with MiXCR. This table has 250,000 to 350,000 distinct CDR3 sequences, around 6.8% appearing once. In regard to this clonotype: What it recognizes is unknown.

Germline V gene lookup returns CDR1 LNHNV and CDR2 YYDKDF (reference sequence). The CDR3 runs to 12 residues. The ends were cut back, 5 bases at V and 11 bases at J, with 13 bases in the middle. The material sequenced was PBMCs, taken about 41 days after the first yellow fever vaccination. This TCR came from a man aged 18-30 years who received the YFV17D yellow fever vaccine. The chain carries TRBV15 and TRBJ1-5, with unresolved D. As DNA, the CDR3 is TGTGCCACCAGCGTCAGGTCCTTGTCCCAGCATTTT. Its translation: CATSVRSLSQHF.